This T cell receptor beta chain was captured by sequencing in a study of early T cells in non-severe SARS-CoV-2 infection. One entry per CDR3 protein results from TCRdb running MiXCR on the 5' RACE reads. The table shows some 80,000 distinct CDR3 sequences, with roughly 5.3% occurring only once. Ten or more counts support this clonotype. V lost 3 bases to trimming and J lost 0 bases, with 16 bases between them. The CDR3 is 16 amino acids. Looked up from germline, CDR1 is DFQATT and CDR2 is SNEGSKA (reference sequence). This clonotype was sampled from an adult who was a healthcare worker with PCR-confirmed SARS-CoV-2 infection or an uninfected control (not recorded which). The rearrangement links TRBV20-1 to TRBJ2-3; possibly TRBD2 for D (6 bases). The sequencing here drew on whole blood, taken at baseline. The CDR3 sequence: CSASPAGYRSTDTQYF. The CDR3 nucleotides read TGCAGTGCTAGCCCCGCGGGGTACCGCAGCACAGATACGCAGTATTTT.